These 10 T cell receptor beta chains originate from one sample sequenced in a study of blood T cell repertoires in COVID-19. The data were produced by immunoSEQ multiplex PCR, yet TCRdb's version contains in-frame clones alone and is incomplete. The table has about 140,000 clones, around 84% seen once. Sequenced input: peripheral blood. All receptors derive from a human donor in a cohort sampled during active COVID-19.

The rearrangement uses TRBV18 and TRBJ2-5; TRBD2 matches 10 bases. The CDR3 is made up of 15 amino acids. Germline-derived CDR1 and CDR2 are KGHSH and LQKENI. V dropped 3 bases and J dropped 1; count of bases not matched to a gene: 2. CDR3: CASSPRLAGQETQYF. CDR3 nucleotides: TGTGCCAGCTCACCGCGACTAGCGGGCCAAGAGACCCAGTACTTC. The whole variable domain, remainder taken from reference TRBV18 and TRBJ2-5, is NAGVMQNPRHLVRRRGQEARLRCSPMKGHSHVYWYRQLPEEGLKFMVYLQKENIIDESGMPKERFSAEFPKEGPSILRIQQVVRGDSAAYFCASSPRLAGQETQYFGPGTRLLVL.

The gene calls are TRBV18 and TRBJ2-7; TRBD2 matches 14 bases. This CDR3 spans 15 amino acids. Trimming cost V 6 bases and J 7 bases; bases outside gene matches: 8. Germline assignment: CDR1 KGHSH and CDR2 LQKENI. The CDR3 DNA is TGTGCCAGCTCGCCCGGGACTAGCGGGAGAGGGGAGCAGTACTTC. This sequence encodes CASSPGTSGRGEQYF.

The chain links TRBV12-5 to TRBJ2-7; weak D call: TRBD1 (6 bases). V was shortened by 3 bases and J by 2 bases, with 14 bases between the two germline ends. This CDR3 has 15 residues. CDR1 is LGHNT, CDR2 FRNRAP, per germline. DNA for the CDR3: TGTGCTAGTGGTTTAGCAGGGGAACCTCCCTACGAGCAGTACTTC. It yields the protein CASGLAGEPPYEQYF.

This clone has a single count. The CDR3: CASSSRGLAGANTGELFF. As DNA, the CDR3 is TGCGCCAGCAGCTCTAGAGGACTAGCGGGAGCCAACACCGGGGAGCTGTTTTTT. The chain recombines TRBV5-1 with TRBJ2-2; 13 nucleotides match TRBD2. The CDR3 runs to 18 residues. V trimming: 3 bases; J trimming: 2 bases; junction bases outside the gene matches: 7. Germline CDR1 SGHRS, CDR2 YFSETQ.

The gene calls are TRBV7-3 and TRBJ2-1, with D maybe TRBD2 (5 bases). V shed 2 bases and J shed 6 bases, with 11 bases lying between them. CDR1 SGHTA and CDR2 FQGTGA come from the germline V gene. The CDR3 consists of 14 residues. This CDR3 reads CASSLAGETNEQFF. Written as DNA, the CDR3 is TGTGCCAGCAGCTTAGCTGGGGAGACCAATGAGCAGTTCTTC.

This rearrangement joins TRBV10-3 to TRBJ2-5; D uncertain. Germline CDR1 is ENHRY and CDR2 is SYGVKD. The V end lost 0 bases, the J end lost 4 bases, and 6 bases lay between the germline ends. This CDR3 has 13 residues. For the CDR3, the DNA is TGTGCCATCAGTGAGTCGAACGGAGAGACCCAGTACTTC. Translation gives CAISESNGETQYF.

This chain connects TRBV4-1 to TRBJ1-2, with D perhaps TRBD1 (6 bases). The CDR3 is 14 amino acids. Germline CDR1 and CDR2: MGHRA and YSYEKL. V was pared by 0 bases and J by 7 bases, with 12 bases between. CDR3 in DNA: TGCGCCAGCAGCCAAGACGAACAGGGTTCTGGCTACACCTTC. As protein: CASSQDEQGSGYTF.

This rearrangement joins TRBV18 to TRBJ2-7; 9 positions match TRBD2. This CDR3 has 17 amino acids. Trimming removed 6 bases from V and 4 bases from J; junction bases left unmatched: 16. Germline V gene lookup returns CDR1 KGHSH and CDR2 LQKENI. The CDR3: CASSPRGSSGVMYEQYF. CDR3 sequence (DNA): TGTGCCAGCTCGCCAAGGGGTTCTAGCGGGGTTATGTACGAGCAGTACTTC.

The CDR3 nucleotides read TGCGCCAGCAGCGAACAGGGGAGAAGAACTGAAGCTTTCTTT. It specifies CASSEQGRRTEAFF. The V call is TRBV5-1, the J call TRBJ1-1; 7 bases are shared with TRBD1. The CDR3 runs to 14 residues. Looked up from germline, CDR1 is SGHRS and CDR2 is YFSETQ. The trim removed 4 bases at V and 5 bases at J, leaving 8 bases unmatched.

DNA of the CDR3: TGTGCCAGCAGCTTAGGGGGGGTCGGCTCTGGAAACACCATATATTTT. Protein: CASSLGGVGSGNTIYF. This chain connects TRBV7-9 to TRBJ1-3, with a tentative D call TRBD1 (5 bases). The CDR3 covers 16 residues. V was pared by 1 base and J by 0 bases, with 10 bases between. From germline, CDR1 is SEHNR and CDR2 FQNEAQ (reference sequence). The variable domain in full, completed from reference TRBV7-9 and TRBJ1-3, reads DTGVSQNPRHKITKRGQNVTFRCDPISEHNRLYWYRQTLGQGPEFLTYFQNEAQLEKSRLLSDRFSAERPKGSFSTLEIQRTEQGDSAMYLCASSLGGVGSGNTIYFGEGSWLTVV.